This T cell receptor beta chain was retrieved from a study of T-cell reconstitution after alpha-beta-depleted transplantation in children. Unique molecular identifiers were used to barcode this TCRbeta library. MiXCR was run by TCRdb on the PCR reads, yielding one entry per CDR3 protein. This sample carries a few hundred thousand distinct CDR3 sequences, 9.7% of them seen once, and the ten largest clones take approximately 5.4%. In its sample, this clonotype was seen many times. The clonotype was recovered from a human donor who donated a stem cell graft to a child with SCID. Sequences were derived from PBMCs from the stem cell graft donor, sampled from the stem cell graft.

CDR3 in amino acids: CASSLDRGRPEAFF. The CDR3 DNA is TGCGCCAGCAGCTTGGACAGGGGACGTCCTGAAGCTTTCTTT. This chain uses TRBV5-1 with TRBJ1-1; TRBD1 aligns across 7 bases. Germline CDR1 and CDR2: SGHRS and YFSETQ. Unmatched junction bases numbered 5, after V lost 0 bases and J lost 6 bases. The CDR3 is 14 residues long.